Listed here are 28 T cell receptor beta chains from one sample, sequenced in a study of cytomegalovirus exposure and HLA in healthy donors. Vbeta (60) and Jbeta (13) primers were used in the PCR. Measured with immunoSEQ multiplex PCR; TCRdb has only the in-frame clones, and not every one. Among some 150,000 clones listed, nearly 85% were seen once. The specimen was PBMCs. Receptors originate from a male donor in good health and CMV-seronegative.

The V gene is TRBV6-6, the J gene TRBJ2-1, with 7 bases matching TRBD2. The CDR3 is 16 amino acids. Germline CDR1 and CDR2: MNHNY and SVGAGI (reference sequence). V lost 3 bases, J lost 7 bases, and 12 bases stayed unmatched. The DNA for the CDR3 is TGTGCCAGCAGTTATCTGTTGGCGGGAGCAGGGAATGAGCAGTTCTTC. Protein sequence: CASSYLLAGAGNEQFF.

The chain has TRBV7-2 and TRBJ1-1, with D maybe TRBD1 (6 bases). V was shortened by 3 bases and J by 5 bases, with 22 bases between the two germline ends. The CDR3 length is 17 residues. Germline V gene data show CDR1 as SGHTA and CDR2 as FQGNSA. This chain's CDR3 is CASSFTDHRVSETEAFF. For the CDR3, the DNA is TGTGCCAGCAGCTTTACAGACCACAGGGTGAGTGAGACTGAAGCTTTCTTT.

This clone was recorded only once. The rearrangement joins TRBV27 to TRBJ2-7; D is perhaps TRBD1 (6 bases). This CDR3 is 15 amino acids long. V was trimmed by 7 bases and J by 0 bases, leaving 16 bases between them. The V gene's germline CDR1 is MNHEY and CDR2 SMNVEV (reference sequence). The CDR3 loop is CASKSGQSPSYEQYF. The CDR3 DNA reads TGTGCCAGCAAAAGTGGACAGTCCCCCTCCTACGAGCAGTACTTC.

This clone was seen once. This chain uses TRBV7-9 with TRBJ2-1; TRBD1 aligns across 7 bases. This CDR3 region has 15 residues. Germline CDR1 SEHNR, CDR2 FQNEAQ (reference sequence). The V gene end was trimmed by 5 bases and the J gene end by 5 bases; junction bases not matched to a gene: 9. The CDR3 loop reads CASSPMGTANNEQFF. In nucleotides, the CDR3 is TGTGCCAGCAGCCCTATGGGGACAGCCAACAATGAGCAGTTCTTC.

The chain employs TRBV6-4 and TRBJ1-2; possibly TRBD1 for D (5 bases). Trimming removed 7 bases at V and 0 bases at J, with 30 bases between. CDR1 MRHNA and CDR2 SNTAGT come from the germline V gene. The CDR3 has 20 residues. CDR3 loop: CASTHPRGGGLFGANYGYTF. The CDR3 DNA is TGTGCCAGCACCCACCCGCGGGGGGGAGGGCTTTTTGGAGCTAACTATGGCTACACCTTC.

The V gene is TRBV5-1, the J gene TRBJ2-5, with a weak D call TRBD2 (5 bases). Germline values: CDR1 SGHRS, CDR2 YFSETQ. The CDR3 has 15 amino acids. V gave up 4 bases and J gave up 5 bases, with 18 bases separating them. The CDR3 nucleotides read TGCGCCAGCAGCCAGCGCGAGGGATCAGTTGAGACCCAGTACTTC. Encoded protein: CASSQREGSVETQYF.

The rearrangement joins TRBV30 to TRBJ2-7, with TRBD1 matching 7 bases. The CDR3 totals 14 residues. Germline V gene lookup returns CDR1 GTSNPN and CDR2 SVGIG (reference sequence). Trimming at V came to 2 bases and at J to 0 bases, leaving 4 bases not matched to a gene. The CDR3: CAWSRDSLSYEQYF. The CDR3 region has the DNA TGTGCCTGGAGTCGGGACAGTCTCTCCTACGAGCAGTACTTC.

The CDR3 here is CASTRQGLSQETQYF. The CDR3 DNA is TGTGCCAGCACGAGACAGGGGTTGTCGCAAGAGACCCAGTACTTC. The chain couples TRBV2 to TRBJ2-5; 8 nucleotides match TRBD1. CDR1 and CDR2 from the germline V gene are SNHLY and FYNNEI. Losses at the gene ends were 7 bases for V and 2 bases for J; bases not matched to a gene: 9. The CDR3 sequence is 15 residues long.

V gene TRBV27 combines with J gene TRBJ1-4, with 9 bases lining up with TRBD1. The length of the CDR3 is 15 residues. Per germline, CDR1 MNHEY and CDR2 SMNVEV (reference sequence). J gave up 8 bases and V 4 bases, and 8 bases lay outside the gene matches. The CDR3 spells CASSSQTGGDEKLFF. In nucleotides, the CDR3 is TGTGCCAGCAGTTCCCAGACAGGGGGTGACGAAAAACTGTTTTTT.

This clone appeared a single time. The CDR3 is CASSLGTGTDQETQYF. CDR3 in DNA: TGTGCCAGCAGCTTAGGGACAGGGACAGACCAAGAGACCCAGTACTTC. V is TRBV11-1 and J is TRBJ2-5; 8 bases agree with TRBD1. Losses at the gene ends were 1 base for V and 0 bases for J; bases not matched to a gene: 4. This CDR3 comprises 16 residues. Germline CDR1 reads SGHAT; CDR2 reads FQDESV (reference sequence).

V usage is TRBV12-5 and J usage is TRBJ2-2, with 7 bases fitting TRBD1. The V gene end was trimmed by 5 bases and the J gene end by 5 bases; junction bases not matched to a gene: 2. The CDR3 is 13 amino acids. The V gene's germline CDR1 is LGHNT and CDR2 FRNRAP. CDR3 nucleotide sequence: TGTGCTAGTGGTCGGGACAGTACCGGGGAGCTGTTTTTT. As protein: CASGRDSTGELFF.

The chain combines TRBV13 with TRBJ1-2, with TRBD1 matching over 7 bases. The V gene end was trimmed by 5 bases and the J gene end by 0 bases; junction bases not matched to a gene: 9. CDR1 is PRHDT and CDR2 is FYEKMQ in the germline V gene (reference sequence). CDR3 length equals 16 residues. CDR3 sequence reads: CASSAVGTEANYGYTF. The CDR3 DNA sequence: TGTGCCAGCAGCGCGGTGGGGACAGAGGCTAACTATGGCTACACCTTC.

This chain uses TRBV7-3 with TRBJ2-1, with 12 bases identical to TRBD2. CDR1 is SGHTA and CDR2 is FQGTGA in the germline V gene. The length of the CDR3 is 18 residues. Trimming at V came to 5 bases and at J to 2 bases, leaving 10 bases not matched to a gene. This chain's CDR3 is CASSAATSGGPTYNEQFF. CDR3 DNA sequence: TGTGCCAGCAGCGCAGCTACTAGCGGGGGGCCCACCTACAATGAGCAGTTCTTC.

This chain joins TRBV7-2 and TRBJ2-7, with 9 bases identical to TRBD1. V lost 5 bases to trimming and J lost 5 bases; unmatched junction nucleotides: 10. Germline V gene data show CDR1 as SGHTA and CDR2 as FQGNSA. The CDR3 totals 15 residues. This CDR3 reads CASSPTAGQGNEQYF. As DNA, the CDR3 is TGTGCCAGCAGCCCAACCGCGGGACAGGGCAACGAGCAGTACTTC.

The table lists this clone with a few counts. V gene TRBV2 combines with J gene TRBJ2-7; 12 positions match TRBD2. Germline CDR1 and CDR2: SNHLY and FYNNEI. The CDR3 spans 18 residues. The V gene end was trimmed by 1 base and the J gene end by 0 bases; junction bases not matched to a gene: 7. CDR3 nucleotides: TGTGCCAGCAGTGAAGTGGGACTAGCGGGTACGCCCTCCTACGAGCAGTACTTC. It encodes CASSEVGLAGTPSYEQYF.

This sequence joins TRBV6-5 and TRBJ2-1; TRBD1 is a possible D gene (6 bases). Germline CDR1 is MNHEY and CDR2 is SVGAGI. The CDR3 spans 14 residues. Deletions cut 2 bases from V and 4 bases from J, with 9 bases between. The CDR3 sequence is CASSYRQEYNEQFF. The CDR3 DNA reads TGTGCCAGCAGTTACCGACAGGAGTACAATGAGCAGTTCTTC.

As DNA, the CDR3 is TGTGCCAGCAGCTTGGAACTAGCTGCCTTAGATACGCAGTATTTT. Protein product: CASSLELAALDTQYF. The gene calls are TRBV5-4 and TRBJ2-3; perhaps TRBD2 as D (6 bases). Deletions cut 0 bases from V and 5 bases from J, with 13 bases between. The CDR3 is 15 amino acids. The germline V gene has CDR1 SGHNT and CDR2 YYREEE (reference sequence).

V usage is TRBV5-4 and J usage is TRBJ2-5, with TRBD2 identical over 13 bases. Germline-derived CDR1 and CDR2 are SGHNT and YYREEE (reference sequence). There are 16 residues in the CDR3. Germline trimming cut 4 bases from V and 7 bases from J; bases unmatched to any gene: 10. The CDR3 loop reads CASSRTSGRDMGTQYF. The CDR3 DNA follows: TGTGCCAGCAGCCGCACTAGCGGGAGGGACATGGGGACCCAGTACTTC.

V gene TRBV9 combines with J gene TRBJ2-7; 9 bases are a match to TRBD2. CDR3 length equals 15 residues. The V and J ends lost 2 bases and 2 bases, in that order; junction bases with no gene match: 5. The V gene's germline CDR1 is SGDLS and CDR2 YYNGEE. The DNA for the CDR3 is TGTGCCAGCAGCGTGTTAGCGGGAGCTACCTACGAGCAGTACTTC. Its translation: CASSVLAGATYEQYF. Full variable domain (outside the CDR3, taken from reference TRBV9 and TRBJ2-7): DSGVTQTPKHLITATGQRVTLRCSPRSGDLSVYWYQQSLDQGLQFLIQYYNGEERAKGNILERFSAQQFPDLHSELNLSSLELGDSALYFCASSVLAGATYEQYFGPGTRLTVT.

The CDR3 sequence: CASSLAGTGVRTGELFF. DNA for the CDR3: TGTGCCAGCAGCTTAGCCGGGACAGGGGTTCGCACCGGGGAGCTGTTTTTT. The chain employs TRBV7-2 and TRBJ2-2; 10 nucleotides agree with TRBD1. Germline trimming cut 0 bases from V and 4 bases from J; bases unmatched to any gene: 5. The germline V gene has CDR1 SGHTA and CDR2 FQGNSA. This CDR3 comprises 17 residues.

In its sample, this clone was seen a few times. The V and J genes are TRBV18 and TRBJ2-1, with TRBD1 matching 10 bases. The CDR3 covers 14 residues. Germline CDR1 reads KGHSH; CDR2 reads LQKENI. Trimming took 3 bases from V and 9 from J; bases not matched to a gene: 5. The CDR3 DNA follows: TGTGCCAGCTCACCGGGGACAGGGGCAGGTGAGCAGTTCTTC. This encodes CASSPGTGAGEQFF.

This chain links TRBV27 with TRBJ1-1; perhaps TRBD1 as D (5 bases). This CDR3 contains 14 residues. Germline assignment: CDR1 MNHEY and CDR2 SMNVEV (reference sequence). With 6 bases removed from V and 6 bases from J, the gap between germline ends came to 17 bases. CDR3 nucleotides: TGTGCCAGCAGGGCTGTGGAGGGGATCGCTGAAGCTTTCTTT. It translates to CASRAVEGIAEAFF.

V is TRBV7-8 and J is TRBJ2-7, with TRBD1 as a possible D gene (5 bases). The CDR3 consists of 13 residues. Germline values: CDR1 SGHVS, CDR2 FQNEAQ. V was pared by 2 bases and J by 5 bases, with 10 bases between. The CDR3 sequence: CASSLRGTHEQYF. DNA of the CDR3: TGTGCCAGCAGCTTAAGGGGAACCCACGAGCAGTACTTC.

The CDR3 DNA follows: TGTGCCAGCAGTGACCGGGACAGTTACAATGAGCAGTTCTTC. This translates into CASSDRDSYNEQFF. The V gene is TRBV6-6, the J gene TRBJ2-1; TRBD1 agrees at 7 bases. Germline-derived CDR1 and CDR2 are MNHNY and SVGAGI (reference sequence). The CDR3 runs to 14 residues. With V trimmed by 5 bases and J by 4 bases, 5 bases remained unmatched.

The CDR3 DNA follows: TGTGCCAGCAGTTACTCGGTGGCGGGAGGCTACACCTTC. Amino acid sequence: CASSYSVAGGYTF. The chain combines TRBV6-5 with TRBJ1-2; D is ambiguous. Looked up from germline, CDR1 is MNHEY and CDR2 is SVGAGI. The CDR3 totals 13 residues. V shed 0 bases and J shed 8 bases, with 10 bases lying between them.

This chain connects TRBV18 to TRBJ2-1; D remains ambiguous. The CDR3 contains 15 residues. The V and J ends lost 3 bases and 0 bases respectively, with 9 bases between them. Germline-derived CDR1 and CDR2 are KGHSH and LQKENI. CDR3 sequence (DNA): TGTGCCAGCTCACCCATCCGAGGCTCCTACAATGAGCAGTTCTTC. It is translated as CASSPIRGSYNEQFF.

In this sample, this clone turned up a few times. The chain couples TRBV7-9 to TRBJ1-1; D ambiguous. The V gene's germline CDR1 is SEHNR and CDR2 FQNEAQ (reference sequence). Trimming removed 0 bases from V and 5 bases from J, with 7 bases in between. The CDR3 extends over 13 amino acids. CDR3 sequence (DNA): TGTGCCAGCAGCTTAGCTAGTGCGACTGAAGCTTTCTTT. Translation: CASSLASATEAFF.

The chain uses TRBV28 and TRBJ2-3, with 8 bases identical to TRBD1. Germline V gene lookup returns CDR1 MDHEN and CDR2 SYDVKM. The CDR3 totals 14 residues. Losses at the gene ends were 4 bases for V and 8 bases for J; bases not matched to a gene: 8. CDR3 sequence reads: CASSWGQDGGTQYF. DNA of the CDR3: TGTGCCAGCAGTTGGGGACAGGATGGCGGTACGCAGTATTTT.